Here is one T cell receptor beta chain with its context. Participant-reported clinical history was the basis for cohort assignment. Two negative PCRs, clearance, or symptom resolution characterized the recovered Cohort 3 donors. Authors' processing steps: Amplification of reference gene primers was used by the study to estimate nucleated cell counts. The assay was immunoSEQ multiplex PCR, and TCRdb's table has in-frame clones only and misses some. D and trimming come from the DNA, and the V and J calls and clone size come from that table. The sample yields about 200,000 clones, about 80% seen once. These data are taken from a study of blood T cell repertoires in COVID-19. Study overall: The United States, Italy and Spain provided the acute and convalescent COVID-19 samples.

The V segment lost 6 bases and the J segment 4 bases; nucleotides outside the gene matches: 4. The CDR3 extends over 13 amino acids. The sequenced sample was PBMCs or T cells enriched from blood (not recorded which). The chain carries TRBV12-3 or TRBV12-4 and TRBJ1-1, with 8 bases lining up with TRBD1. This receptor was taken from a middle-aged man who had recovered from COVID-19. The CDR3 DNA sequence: TGTGCCAGCAGGATGACAGGGGCCACTGAAGCTTTCTTT. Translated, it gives CASRMTGATEAFF.